This T cell receptor beta chain is drawn from a study of cytomegalovirus exposure and HLA in healthy donors. Study observations and caveats: Altogether, 150 or so TCR beta chains were recorded as cytomegalovirus-associated. Presence/absence analysis assumed near-uniform sequencing depth across donors.

As regards this clone: Antigen: not known.

Vbeta (60) and Jbeta (13) primers were used in the PCR. Sequencing used immunoSEQ multiplex PCR; TCRdb keeps in-frame clones, though not all of them. Here the sample spans some 130,000 clones, more than 75% being singletons. CDR3 length: 18 amino acids. Germline CDR1 is SGHKS and CDR2 is YYEKEE (reference sequence). J was trimmed by 2 bases and V by 4 bases; bases with no gene match: 8. This chain joins TRBV5-5 and TRBJ2-2; TRBD2 agrees at 13 bases. The clonotype was recovered from a female donor in good health and CMV-seronegative. The sample was PBMCs. The CDR3 region is CASSRTSGSGTNTGELFF. The CDR3 coding sequence is TGTGCCAGCAGCCGGACTAGCGGGAGTGGGACTAACACCGGGGAGCTGTTTTTT.